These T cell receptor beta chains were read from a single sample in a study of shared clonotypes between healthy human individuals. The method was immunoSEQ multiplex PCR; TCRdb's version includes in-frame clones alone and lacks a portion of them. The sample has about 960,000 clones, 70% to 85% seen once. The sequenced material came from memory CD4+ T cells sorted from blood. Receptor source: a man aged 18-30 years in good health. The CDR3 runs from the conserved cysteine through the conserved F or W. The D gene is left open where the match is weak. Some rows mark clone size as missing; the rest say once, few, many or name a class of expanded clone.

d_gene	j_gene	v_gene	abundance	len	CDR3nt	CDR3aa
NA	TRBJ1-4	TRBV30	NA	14	TGTGCCTGGACCCCGGGATCCGTTCAGAAACGACTGTTTTTT	CAWTPGSVQKRLFF
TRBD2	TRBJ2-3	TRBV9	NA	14	TGTGCCAGCAGCGTTGGGGGAGGGCCAGATACGCAGTATTTT	CASSVGGGPDTQYF
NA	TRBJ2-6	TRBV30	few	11	TGTGCCTGGACTGGGGCCAACGTCCTGACTTTC	CAWTGANVLTF
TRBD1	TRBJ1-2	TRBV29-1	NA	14	TGCAGCGTTACGACAGGGCTGGGTAGTTATGGCTACACCTTC	CSVTTGLGSYGYTF
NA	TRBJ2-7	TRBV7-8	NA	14	TGTGCCAGCAGCTCGAGGGAAGGAGCCTACGAGCAGTACTTC	CASSSREGAYEQYF
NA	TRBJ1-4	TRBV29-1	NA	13	TGCAGCGTTGAGGCCACACGGGGAGAAAAACTGTTTTTT	CSVEATRGEKLFF
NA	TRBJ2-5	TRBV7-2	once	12	TGTGCCAGCAGCTTATACAGCGCCACACAGTACTTC	CASSLYSATQYF
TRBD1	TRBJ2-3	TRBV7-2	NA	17	TGTGCCAGCAGCAAGATAACAGGGGGCTCTAGCACAGATACGCAGTATTTT	CASSKITGGSSTDTQYF
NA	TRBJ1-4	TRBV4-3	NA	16	TGCGCCAGCAGCACGCGGTCCTACGGGGCTAATGAAAAACTGTTTTTT	CASSTRSYGANEKLFF
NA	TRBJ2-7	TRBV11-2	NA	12	TGTGCCAGCAGCCCCTACTCCTACGAGCAGTACTTC	CASSPYSYEQYF
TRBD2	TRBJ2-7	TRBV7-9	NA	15	TGTGCCAGCAGCTCATCTGGGGGGACTAGCGGCGAGCAGTACTTC	CASSSSGGTSGEQYF
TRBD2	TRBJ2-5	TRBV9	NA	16	TGTGCCAGCAGCGTAGGGGCTAGCGGGAGTTCGGAGACCCAGTACTTC	CASSVGASGSSETQYF
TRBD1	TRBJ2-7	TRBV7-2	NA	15	TGTGCCAGCAGCTTAGCGGTGGGACAGCTCTACGAGCAGTACTTC	CASSLAVGQLYEQYF
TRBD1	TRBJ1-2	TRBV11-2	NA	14	TGTGCCAGCAGCTTGGACAGGGCCATCTATGGCTACACCTTC	CASSLDRAIYGYTF
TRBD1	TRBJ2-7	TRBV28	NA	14	TGTGCCAGCTTTGAATCGGGACAGTCCTACGAGCAGTACTTC	CASFESGQSYEQYF
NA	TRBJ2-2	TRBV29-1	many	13	TGCAGCGTTCCTGGCACAGATACCGGGGAGCTGTTTTTT	CSVPGTDTGELFF
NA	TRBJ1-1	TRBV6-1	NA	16	TGTGCCAGCAGTGCCGCCGGGGGAGGGTGGAACACTGAAGCTTTCTTT	CASSAAGGGWNTEAFF
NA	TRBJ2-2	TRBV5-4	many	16	TGTGCCAGCAGATCGGGTTTCTACGCGAACACCGGGGAGCTGTTTTTT	CASRSGFYANTGELFF
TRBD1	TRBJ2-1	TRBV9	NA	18	TGTGCCAGCAGCGTCGGGACAGGGGGTATTTTGCCGGGAAATGAGCAGTTCTTC	CASSVGTGGILPGNEQFF
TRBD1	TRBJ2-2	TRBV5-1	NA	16	TGCGCCAGCAGCTTGTCCGGGACAGGGAACACCGGGGAGCTGTTTTTT	CASSLSGTGNTGELFF
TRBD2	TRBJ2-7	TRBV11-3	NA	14	TGTGCCAGCAGCCGCGGGGGTACCACCTACGAGCAGTACTTC	CASSRGGTTYEQYF
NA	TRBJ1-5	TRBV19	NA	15	TGTGCCAGTAGTATCGGGCAGGGTGGCAATCAGCCCCAGCATTTT	CASSIGQGGNQPQHF
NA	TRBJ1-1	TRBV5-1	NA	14	TGCGCCAGCAGCTTTGGGATGGTGAACACTGAAGCTTTCTTT	CASSFGMVNTEAFF
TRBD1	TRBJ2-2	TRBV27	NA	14	TGTGCCAGCAGAGGGACAGCCAATACCGGGGAGCTGTTTTTT	CASRGTANTGELFF
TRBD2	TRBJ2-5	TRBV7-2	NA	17	TGTGCCAGCAGCTTAGCCCCAGTCGGGAGGGGCCAAGAGACCCAGTACTTC	CASSLAPVGRGQETQYF
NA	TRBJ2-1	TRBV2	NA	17	TGTGCCAGCAGTCTTAGTCGTGGGCAGGCCCGAGGCAATGAGCAGTTCTTC	CASSLSRGQARGNEQFF
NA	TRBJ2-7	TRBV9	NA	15	TGTGCCAGCAGCGTAGCGTTCCAAAGCTCCTACGAGCAGTACTTC	CASSVAFQSSYEQYF
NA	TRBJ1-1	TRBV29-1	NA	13	TGCAGCGTTGAAACGGAGCTAAACACTGAAGCTTTCTTT	CSVETELNTEAFF
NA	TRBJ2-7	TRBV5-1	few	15	TGCGCCAGCAGCCCCAGTGGCCCATCGGTCTACGAGCAGTACTTC	CASSPSGPSVYEQYF
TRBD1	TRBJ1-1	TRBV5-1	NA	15	TGCGCCAGCAGCAGCCAGGGACAGGGAACCACTGAAGCTTTCTTT	CASSSQGQGTTEAFF
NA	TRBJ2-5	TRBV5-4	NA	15	TGTGCCAGCAGCCCACCCGGGACTCCGGTGGAGACCCAGTACTTC	CASSPPGTPVETQYF
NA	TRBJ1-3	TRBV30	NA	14	TGTGCCTGGAGTGGGGGTATACCTGGAAACACCATATATTTT	CAWSGGIPGNTIYF
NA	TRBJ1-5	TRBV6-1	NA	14	TGTGCCAGCAGTGGCCAGGGGCCTAATCAGCCCCAGCATTTT	CASSGQGPNQPQHF
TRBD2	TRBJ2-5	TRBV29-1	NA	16	TGCAGCGTCGACACCCTAGCGGGGGGGCTCCGGGAGACCCAGTACTTC	CSVDTLAGGLRETQYF
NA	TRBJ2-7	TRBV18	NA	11	TGTGCCAGCTCAGGGGACTACGAGCAGTACTTC	CASSGDYEQYF
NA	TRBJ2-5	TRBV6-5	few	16	TGTGCCAGCAGTTACTCGATGGGGAGGGGGCAGGAGACCCAGTACTTC	CASSYSMGRGQETQYF
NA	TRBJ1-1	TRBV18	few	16	TGTGCCAGCTCAAAGACCGGGGCAAACTTGAACACTGAAGCTTTCTTT	CASSKTGANLNTEAFF
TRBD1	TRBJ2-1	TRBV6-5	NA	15	TGTGCCAGCAGTTTGACAGGGGCGGGCTACAATGAGCAGTTCTTC	CASSLTGAGYNEQFF
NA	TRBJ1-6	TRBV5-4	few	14	TGTGCCAGCAGCTTGAGCCCCTATAATTCACCCCTCCACTTT	CASSLSPYNSPLHF
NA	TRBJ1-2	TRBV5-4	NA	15	TGTGCCAGCAGCTTGGACAGGCTTGCTAACTATGGCTACACCTTC	CASSLDRLANYGYTF
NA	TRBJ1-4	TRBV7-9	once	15	TGTGCCAGCAGCCTCGCTTTGTCCTCTAATGAAAAACTGTTTTTT	CASSLALSSNEKLFF
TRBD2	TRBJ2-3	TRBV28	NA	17	TGTGCCAGCCCGCCTAGCGGGGGGGTCTCTAGCACAGATACGCAGTATTTT	CASPPSGGVSSTDTQYF
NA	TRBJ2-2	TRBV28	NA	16	TGTGCCAGCAGCCCCCTGCGGCTAGAGGGGGCCGGGGAGCTGTTTTTT	CASSPLRLEGAGELFF
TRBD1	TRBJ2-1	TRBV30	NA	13	TGTGCCTGGGAGACAGGGGTATACAATGAGCAGTTCTTC	CAWETGVYNEQFF
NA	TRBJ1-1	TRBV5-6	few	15	TGTGCCAGCAGCCTGCCCCCCGGGACGAACACTGAAGCTTTCTTT	CASSLPPGTNTEAFF
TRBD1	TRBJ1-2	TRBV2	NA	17	TGTGCCAGCAGAGACCGGACAGGAACCGCCGTTAACTATGGCTACACCTTC	CASRDRTGTAVNYGYTF
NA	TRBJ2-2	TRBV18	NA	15	TGTGCCAGCTCACGAAATGCAGAGAACACCGGGGAGCTGTTTTTT	CASSRNAENTGELFF
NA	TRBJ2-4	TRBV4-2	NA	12	TGTGCCGCGGCTGGGCAAGAAAACATTCAGTACTTC	CAAAGQENIQYF
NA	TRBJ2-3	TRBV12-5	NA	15	TGTGCTAGTGGTTTGGACGGCGGTAGCACAGATACGCAGTATTTT	CASGLDGGSTDTQYF
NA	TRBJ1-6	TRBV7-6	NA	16	TGTGCCAGCAGCTTAAGGGCCGAGTCGCGGAATTCACCCCTCCACTTT	CASSLRAESRNSPLHF
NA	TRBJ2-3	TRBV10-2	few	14	TGCGCCAGCAGTGATTTGACACGCACAGATACGCAGTATTTT	CASSDLTRTDTQYF
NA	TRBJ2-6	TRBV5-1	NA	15	TGCGCCAGCAGCTTGGATGGGGCTGGGGCCAACGTCCTGACTTTC	CASSLDGAGANVLTF
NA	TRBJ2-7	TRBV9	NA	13	TGTGCCAGCAGCGGATTTTCACCCTACGAGCAGTACTTC	CASSGFSPYEQYF
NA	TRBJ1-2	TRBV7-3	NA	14	TGTGCCAGCAGCTCCCCGGGGGAAGGGAAAGGCTACACCTTC	CASSSPGEGKGYTF
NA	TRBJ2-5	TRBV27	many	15	TGTGCCAGCAGTTCCTCACCCGGACAGCAAGAGACCCAGTACTTC	CASSSSPGQQETQYF
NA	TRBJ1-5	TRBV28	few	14	TGTGCCAGCAGTTTCACAGGGAGGGGTCAGCCCCAGCATTTT	CASSFTGRGQPQHF
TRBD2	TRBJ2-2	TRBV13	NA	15	TGTGCCAGCAGCTTAGAGTTCCGGGGGGCCGGGGAGCTGTTTTTT	CASSLEFRGAGELFF
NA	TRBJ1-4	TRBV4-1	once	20	TGCGCCAGCAGCCAAGATCAGCTGGGCCAGGGGTCTCCGGCTAATGAAAAACTGTTTTTT	CASSQDQLGQGSPANEKLFF
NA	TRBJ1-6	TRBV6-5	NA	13	TGTGCCAGCATGAGGTTTCCTTATTCACCCCTCCACTTT	CASMRFPYSPLHF
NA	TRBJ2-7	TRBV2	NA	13	TGTGCCAGCAGTGAATGGGGCGTTGCGGAGCAGTACTTC	CASSEWGVAEQYF